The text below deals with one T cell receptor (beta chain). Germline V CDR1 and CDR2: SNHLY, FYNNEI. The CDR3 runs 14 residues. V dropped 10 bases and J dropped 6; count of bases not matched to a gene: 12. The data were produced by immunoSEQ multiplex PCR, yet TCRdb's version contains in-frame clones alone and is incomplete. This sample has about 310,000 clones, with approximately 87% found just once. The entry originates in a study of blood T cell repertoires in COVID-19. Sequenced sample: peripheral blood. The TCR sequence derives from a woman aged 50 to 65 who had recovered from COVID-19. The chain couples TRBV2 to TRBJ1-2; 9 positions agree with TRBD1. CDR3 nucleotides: TGTGCCACCACCCAGGACAGGGGAACCCATGGCTACACCTTC. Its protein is CATTQDRGTHGYTF.